A selection of T cell receptor beta chains follows, all from one sample in a study of tissue T cells after allogeneic stem cell transplantation. Sequencing used immunoSEQ multiplex PCR; TCRdb keeps in-frame clones, though not all of them. The data contain some 45,000 clones, roughly 89% of them singletons. This specimen was blood, taken before transplantation. The receptors were sampled from a woman between 35 and 75 years old who later had graft-versus-host disease after an allogeneic stem cell transplant. Both conserved end residues are part of each CDR3. A D gene is named only where the DNA matches it firmly. Clone size is shown for a subset of rows, as once, few, many or a class of expanded clone.

j_gene: TRBJ1-2; v_gene: TRBV6-1; abundance: -; d_gene: -; CDR3nt: TGTGCCAGCAGTGAAGCGGTGGGTCCAGGGGATGGCTACACCTTC; CDR3aa: CASSEAVGPGDGYTF
j_gene: TRBJ1-3; v_gene: TRBV19; abundance: -; d_gene: -; CDR3nt: TGTGCCAGTAGTTCTTGGTCCGCTGGAAACACCATATATTTT; CDR3aa: CASSSWSAGNTIYF
j_gene: TRBJ1-4; v_gene: TRBV28; abundance: -; d_gene: -; CDR3nt: TGTGCCAGCAGTCCCCCAGGGAGGCGCACGACAAAACTGTTTTTT; CDR3aa: CASSPPGRRTTKLFF
j_gene: TRBJ2-1; v_gene: TRBV28; abundance: once; d_gene: TRBD2; CDR3nt: TGTGCCAGCAGTTCCTCGACTAGCGGGAGACCCCCCAATGAGCAGTTCTTC; CDR3aa: CASSSSTSGRPPNEQFF
j_gene: TRBJ1-3; v_gene: TRBV3-1/TRBV3-2; abundance: -; d_gene: TRBD1; CDR3nt: TGTGCCAGCAGCCAAGAAGGCAGGGGGCCAGACACCATATATTTT; CDR3aa: CASSQEGRGPDTIYF
j_gene: TRBJ2-7; v_gene: TRBV18; abundance: -; d_gene: TRBD2; CDR3nt: TGTGCCAGCTCAGGGGCGGGAGGGCTCCCCTACGAGCAGTACTTC; CDR3aa: CASSGAGGLPYEQYF
j_gene: TRBJ2-5; v_gene: TRBV5-1; abundance: -; d_gene: TRBD2; CDR3nt: TGCGCCAGCAGAACCGGGACTAGCGTCGAGACCCAGTACTTC; CDR3aa: CASRTGTSVETQYF
j_gene: TRBJ2-1; v_gene: TRBV7-6; abundance: -; d_gene: TRBD2; CDR3nt: TGTGCCAGCAGCCCTCTAGCGGGACCCTACAATGAGCAGTTCTTC; CDR3aa: CASSPLAGPYNEQFF
j_gene: TRBJ2-1; v_gene: TRBV9; abundance: -; d_gene: TRBD1; CDR3nt: TGTGCCAGCAGCGTGACTGGGACAGAGTACAATGAGCAGTTCTTC; CDR3aa: CASSVTGTEYNEQFF
j_gene: TRBJ2-5; v_gene: TRBV18; abundance: -; d_gene: -; CDR3nt: TGTGCCAGCTCACACGGGACTCTACAAGAGACCCAGTACTTC; CDR3aa: CASSHGTLQETQYF
j_gene: TRBJ2-7; v_gene: TRBV18; abundance: -; d_gene: -; CDR3nt: TGTGCCAGCTCACCCGGCGGATCCGGCGAGCAGTACTTC; CDR3aa: CASSPGGSGEQYF
j_gene: TRBJ1-2; v_gene: TRBV7-8; abundance: few; d_gene: -; CDR3nt: TGTGCCAGCAGCATGACAGGTGTGCGAGGCTACACCTTC; CDR3aa: CASSMTGVRGYTF
j_gene: TRBJ1-1; v_gene: TRBV14; abundance: -; d_gene: -; CDR3nt: TGTGCCAGCAGCCCGTACAGGGTCACTGAAGCTTTCTTT; CDR3aa: CASSPYRVTEAFF
j_gene: TRBJ1-4; v_gene: TRBV28; abundance: -; d_gene: -; CDR3nt: TGTGCCACCCTGCCAGGCCTTAAGGGAACTAATGAAAAACTGTTTTTT; CDR3aa: CATLPGLKGTNEKLFF
j_gene: TRBJ2-1; v_gene: TRBV28; abundance: -; d_gene: -; CDR3nt: TGTGCCAGCAGCCTTCCCGGGACTTCCTACAATGAGCAGTTCTTC; CDR3aa: CASSLPGTSYNEQFF
j_gene: TRBJ2-1; v_gene: TRBV5-1; abundance: -; d_gene: TRBD2; CDR3nt: TGCGCCAGCAGCTTAATAGCGGGAGGGGGGAGTGAGCAGTTCTTC; CDR3aa: CASSLIAGGGSEQFF
j_gene: TRBJ2-5; v_gene: TRBV10-3; abundance: -; d_gene: -; CDR3nt: TGTGCCATCAGTGAGAAAGAGACCCAGTACTTC; CDR3aa: CAISEKETQYF
j_gene: TRBJ2-7; v_gene: TRBV7-9; abundance: -; d_gene: -; CDR3nt: TGTGCCAGCAGCTTAGTGTCCTACGAGCAGTACTTC; CDR3aa: CASSLVSYEQYF
j_gene: TRBJ2-2; v_gene: TRBV13; abundance: -; d_gene: -; CDR3nt: TGTGCCAGCAGAACTCTAGCGAACACCGGGGAGCTGTTTTTT; CDR3aa: CASRTLANTGELFF
j_gene: TRBJ1-6; v_gene: TRBV3-1/TRBV3-2; abundance: -; d_gene: -; CDR3nt: TGTGCCAGCAGCCAAGGGACGTCGGCGAATTCACCCCTCCACTTT; CDR3aa: CASSQGTSANSPLHF
j_gene: TRBJ1-2; v_gene: TRBV28; abundance: -; d_gene: TRBD1; CDR3nt: TGTGCCAGCGTCCCGGGACAGGGTTGGGTTGGTGGTGGCTACACCTTC; CDR3aa: CASVPGQGWVGGGYTF
j_gene: TRBJ2-7; v_gene: TRBV13; abundance: -; d_gene: -; CDR3nt: TGTGCCAGCTCGGCGGCCACCGAATCCTACGAGCAGTACTTC; CDR3aa: CASSAATESYEQYF
j_gene: TRBJ2-5; v_gene: TRBV3-1/TRBV3-2; abundance: -; d_gene: -; CDR3nt: TGTGCCAGCAGCCAAGAGGGCAGTGACGGAGAGACCCAGTACTTC; CDR3aa: CASSQEGSDGETQYF
j_gene: TRBJ2-7; v_gene: TRBV4-1; abundance: -; d_gene: TRBD2; CDR3nt: TGCGCCAGCAGCAAATCCCCGGGACTAGCGGGAGTTGAGCAGTACTTC; CDR3aa: CASSKSPGLAGVEQYF
j_gene: TRBJ2-1; v_gene: TRBV19; abundance: -; d_gene: TRBD2; CDR3nt: TGTGCCAGTAGTTGGGGCGGGAGGGCCAATGAGCAGTTCTTC; CDR3aa: CASSWGGRANEQFF
j_gene: TRBJ2-1; v_gene: TRBV7-6; abundance: -; d_gene: TRBD2; CDR3nt: TGTGCCAGCAGCACTAGCGGGGGCCTTCGGAATGAGCAGTTCTTC; CDR3aa: CASSTSGGLRNEQFF
j_gene: TRBJ1-3; v_gene: TRBV27; abundance: -; d_gene: -; CDR3nt: TGTGCCAGCAGCGGAACCTCTGGAAACACCATATATTTT; CDR3aa: CASSGTSGNTIYF
j_gene: TRBJ2-1; v_gene: TRBV7-2; abundance: -; d_gene: -; CDR3nt: TGTGCCAGCAGCTTAGACGGCGGGCTAACCCCCCGTGAGCAGTTCTTC; CDR3aa: CASSLDGGLTPREQFF
j_gene: TRBJ2-1; v_gene: TRBV2; abundance: -; d_gene: -; CDR3nt: TGTGCCAGCAGCGACCCTACGACTCCTAGGAATGAGCAGTTCTTC; CDR3aa: CASSDPTTPRNEQFF
j_gene: TRBJ2-6; v_gene: TRBV5-4; abundance: -; d_gene: TRBD2; CDR3nt: TGTGCCAGCAGCTTGTTTACGGGGGGCTCTGGGGCCAACGTCCTGACTTTC; CDR3aa: CASSLFTGGSGANVLTF
j_gene: TRBJ1-4; v_gene: TRBV30; abundance: -; d_gene: -; CDR3nt: TGTGCCTGGAGACGGGACCCCTCGGGAGGTGAAAAACTGTTTTTT; CDR3aa: CAWRRDPSGGEKLFF
j_gene: TRBJ2-1; v_gene: TRBV11-2; abundance: -; d_gene: -; CDR3nt: TGTGCCAGCAGCTCCCTCGATCGGTCTTACAATGAGCAGTTCTTC; CDR3aa: CASSSLDRSYNEQFF
j_gene: TRBJ2-2; v_gene: TRBV6-5; abundance: -; d_gene: -; CDR3nt: TGTGCCAGCAAACGGGGCGGAGGAGGCACCGGGGAGCTGTTTTTT; CDR3aa: CASKRGGGGTGELFF
j_gene: TRBJ2-7; v_gene: TRBV7-2; abundance: -; d_gene: TRBD2; CDR3nt: TGTGCCAGCAGCCCTAGGGGACTACCGAAAGAGCAGTACTTC; CDR3aa: CASSPRGLPKEQYF
j_gene: TRBJ2-1; v_gene: TRBV7-8; abundance: -; d_gene: -; CDR3nt: TGTGCCAGCAGCTTTTCCAGGGGCCGGGTAGATGAGCAGTTCTTC; CDR3aa: CASSFSRGRVDEQFF
j_gene: TRBJ1-5; v_gene: TRBV18; abundance: -; d_gene: -; CDR3nt: TGTGCCAGCTCACCGGGACAACCGAATCAGCCCCAGCATTTT; CDR3aa: CASSPGQPNQPQHF
j_gene: TRBJ2-5; v_gene: TRBV10-1; abundance: -; d_gene: TRBD2; CDR3nt: TGCGCCAGCAGTGACCTGGCGGGAGGGACCCAGTACTTC; CDR3aa: CASSDLAGGTQYF
j_gene: TRBJ2-3; v_gene: TRBV30; abundance: -; d_gene: TRBD2; CDR3nt: TGTGCCTGGAGTGAGGGTAGCGGGAGCACAGATACGCAGTATTTT; CDR3aa: CAWSEGSGSTDTQYF
j_gene: TRBJ1-2; v_gene: TRBV29-1; abundance: -; d_gene: -; CDR3nt: TGCAGCGTTGAAGATCAGACAGGAAACTATGGCTACACCTTC; CDR3aa: CSVEDQTGNYGYTF
j_gene: TRBJ1-1; v_gene: TRBV5-5; abundance: -; d_gene: TRBD1; CDR3nt: TGTGCCAGCAGCTTGTGGGGACAGTATGAAGCTTTCTTT; CDR3aa: CASSLWGQYEAFF
j_gene: TRBJ2-7; v_gene: TRBV30; abundance: -; d_gene: -; CDR3nt: TGTGCCTGGAGTACAGGTCGGGGCTACGAGCAGTACTTC; CDR3aa: CAWSTGRGYEQYF
j_gene: TRBJ2-5; v_gene: TRBV7-3; abundance: -; d_gene: -; CDR3nt: TGTGCCAGCAGCTTAAGCCCAGAGACCCAGTACTTC; CDR3aa: CASSLSPETQYF
j_gene: TRBJ2-1; v_gene: TRBV4-2; abundance: -; d_gene: -; CDR3nt: TGTGCCAGCAGCCAAGCTGAGGGCACGGTGGATGAGCAGTTCTTC; CDR3aa: CASSQAEGTVDEQFF
j_gene: TRBJ1-6; v_gene: TRBV2; abundance: -; d_gene: -; CDR3nt: TGTGCCAGCAGCAAGGACAGTTCCTATAATTCACCCCTCCACTTT; CDR3aa: CASSKDSSYNSPLHF
j_gene: TRBJ1-1; v_gene: TRBV7-2; abundance: -; d_gene: -; CDR3nt: TGTGCCAGCAGCTTAGACTCAGGGGCAAACACTGAAGCTTTCTTT; CDR3aa: CASSLDSGANTEAFF
j_gene: TRBJ2-3; v_gene: TRBV6-2/TRBV6-3; abundance: -; d_gene: TRBD2; CDR3nt: TGTGCCAGCAGCCGATCCCGGATAGCGGGAGCGGGAGATACGCAGTATTTT; CDR3aa: CASSRSRIAGAGDTQYF
j_gene: TRBJ1-1; v_gene: TRBV12-3/TRBV12-4; abundance: once; d_gene: -; CDR3nt: TGTGCCAGCAGCCCCGGTGCGGGCACTGAAGCTTTCTTT; CDR3aa: CASSPGAGTEAFF
j_gene: TRBJ2-5; v_gene: TRBV4-1; abundance: -; d_gene: -; CDR3nt: TGCGCCAGCAGCCAAGGAGTGGGGAGAGCACAAGAGACCCAGTACTTC; CDR3aa: CASSQGVGRAQETQYF
j_gene: TRBJ1-2; v_gene: TRBV5-1; abundance: few; d_gene: -; CDR3nt: TGCGCCAGCAGCTCGGAGGGCCATAACTATGGCTACACCTTC; CDR3aa: CASSSEGHNYGYTF
j_gene: TRBJ2-1; v_gene: TRBV19; abundance: -; d_gene: TRBD2; CDR3nt: TGTGCCAGTAGTATAGGCCGAACTAGCGGGAGATGGAATGAGCAGTTCTTC; CDR3aa: CASSIGRTSGRWNEQFF